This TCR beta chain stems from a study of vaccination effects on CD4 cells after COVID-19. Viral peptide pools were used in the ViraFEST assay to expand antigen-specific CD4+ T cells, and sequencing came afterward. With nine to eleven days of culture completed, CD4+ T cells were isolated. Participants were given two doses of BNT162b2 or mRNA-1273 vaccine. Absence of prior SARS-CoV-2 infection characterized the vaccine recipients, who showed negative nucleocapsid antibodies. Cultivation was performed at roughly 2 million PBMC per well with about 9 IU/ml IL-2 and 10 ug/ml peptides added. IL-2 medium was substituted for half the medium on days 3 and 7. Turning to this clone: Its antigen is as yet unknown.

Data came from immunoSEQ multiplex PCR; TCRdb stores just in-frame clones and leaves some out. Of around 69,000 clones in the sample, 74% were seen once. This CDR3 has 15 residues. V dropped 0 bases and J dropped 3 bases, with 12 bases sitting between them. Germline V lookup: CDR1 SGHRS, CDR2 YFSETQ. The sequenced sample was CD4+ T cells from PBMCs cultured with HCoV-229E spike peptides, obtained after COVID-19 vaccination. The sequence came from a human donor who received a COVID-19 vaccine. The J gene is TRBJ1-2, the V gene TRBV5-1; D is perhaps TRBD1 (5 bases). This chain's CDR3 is CASSLGQSQDYGYTF. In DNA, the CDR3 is TGCGCCAGCAGCTTGGGACAGTCCCAAGACTATGGCTACACCTTC. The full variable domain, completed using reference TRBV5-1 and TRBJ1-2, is KAGVTQTPRYLIKTRGQQVTLSCSPISGHRSVSWYQQTPGQGLQFLFEYFSETQRNKGNFPGRFSGRQFSNSRSEMNVSTLELGDSALYLCASSLGQSQDYGYTFGSGTRLTVV.